The clone carrying this T cell receptor beta chain was seen more than once but under ten times. Its cognate antigen is unknown. The CDR3 extends over 16 amino acids. Trimming left V 2 bases short and J 8 bases short, with 19 bases between. A library of TCRbeta sequences, prepared with unique molecular identifiers, was generated. A single record per CDR3 protein comes from TCRdb applying MiXCR to the PCR reads. The sample lists around 300,000 distinct CDR3 sequences; around 25% were seen once. This sample was included in a study of T-cell reconstitution after alpha-beta-depleted transplantation in children. General study findings and limits: One year post-transplant, T-cell counts and diversity were largely derived from T cells produced anew. In patients about two months after transplant, alpha-beta T cells reportedly arose from several hundred expanded graft clones.

Material: PBMCs, mostly from graft donor cells, obtained 180 days after TCRalphabeta/CD19-depleted stem cell transplant. The rearrangement links TRBV12-3 or TRBV12-4 to TRBJ2-4; D may match TRBD1 or TRBD2 (5 bases each). This receptor was obtained from a male patient younger than 18 who had a stem cell transplant for acute lymphoblastic leukemia, so the T cells may come from the graft donor. This CDR3 is CASSLRMGRGGYIQYF. The CDR3 DNA follows: TGTGCCAGCAGTTTAAGAATGGGACGAGGAGGATACATTCAGTACTTC.